The entry below describes one T cell receptor beta chain. The antigen remains undetermined. The junction had 4 bases not matched to a gene; V was cut back by 1 base and J by 4 bases. Germline loops: CDR1 LGHNA, CDR2 YSLEER. CDR3 length: 15 amino acids. The PCR made use of 60 Vbeta and 13 Jbeta primers. Assay used: immunoSEQ multiplex PCR; TCRdb lists only in-frame clones, some missing. The sample lists 130,000 or so clones; approximately 71% were seen once. The sample comes from a study of cytomegalovirus exposure and HLA in healthy donors. Study-wide background: Among about 200 million T cells, an earlier analysis found about 110 million unique TCR beta sequences. Findings of the study overall: Many donors shared some public TCRs, even though most TCR sequences were rare. Highly shared sequence variants in one cluster were likely a sequencing artifact. Reports showed the classifier diagnosing cytomegalovirus status with high specificity and sensitivity.

The source is a man between 35 and 55 years old in good health and CMV-seronegative. The chain employs TRBV4-3 and TRBJ2-1; 7 nucleotides match TRBD2. The sample consisted of PBMCs. The CDR3 nucleotides read TGCGCCAGCAGCCAAGGAAGCGGGGTATACAATGAGCAGTTCTTC. Translating gives CASSQGSGVYNEQFF.